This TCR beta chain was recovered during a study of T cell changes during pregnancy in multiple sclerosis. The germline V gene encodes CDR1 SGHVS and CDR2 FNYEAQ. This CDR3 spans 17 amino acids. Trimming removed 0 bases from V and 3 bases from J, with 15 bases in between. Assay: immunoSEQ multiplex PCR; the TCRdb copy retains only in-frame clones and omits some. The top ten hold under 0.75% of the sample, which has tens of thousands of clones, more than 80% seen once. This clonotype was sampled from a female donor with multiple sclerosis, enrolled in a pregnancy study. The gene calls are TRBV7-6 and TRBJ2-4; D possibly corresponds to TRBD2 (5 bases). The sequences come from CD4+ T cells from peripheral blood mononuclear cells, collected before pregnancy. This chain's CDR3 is CASSLARGGWGKNIQYF. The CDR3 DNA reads TGTGCCAGCAGCTTAGCGCGCGGAGGTTGGGGCAAAAACATTCAGTACTTC.